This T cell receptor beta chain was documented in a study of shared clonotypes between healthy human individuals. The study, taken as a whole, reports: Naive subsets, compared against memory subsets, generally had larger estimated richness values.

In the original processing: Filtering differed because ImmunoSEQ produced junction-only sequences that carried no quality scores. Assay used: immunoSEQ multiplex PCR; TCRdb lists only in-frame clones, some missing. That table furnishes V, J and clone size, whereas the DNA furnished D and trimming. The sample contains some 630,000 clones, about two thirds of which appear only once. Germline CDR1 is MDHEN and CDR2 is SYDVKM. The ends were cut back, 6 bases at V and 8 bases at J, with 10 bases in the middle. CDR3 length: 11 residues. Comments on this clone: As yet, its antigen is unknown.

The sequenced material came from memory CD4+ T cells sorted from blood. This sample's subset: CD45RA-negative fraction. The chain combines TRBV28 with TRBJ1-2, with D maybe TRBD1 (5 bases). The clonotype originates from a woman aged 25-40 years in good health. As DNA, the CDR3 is TGTGCCAGCAGACAGGTCGCCGGCTACACCTTC. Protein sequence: CASRQVAGYTF.